The source of this T cell receptor beta chain is a study of control samples from healthy donors and cancer patients. The germline V gene encodes CDR1 SGHNT and CDR2 YYREEE (reference sequence). This CDR3 has 13 residues. The data were produced by immunoSEQ multiplex PCR, yet TCRdb's version contains in-frame clones alone and is incomplete. The data show under 200,000 clones, with 91% seen just once and around 1.5% held by the top ten. The sequenced sample was blood. J is TRBJ2-5 and V is TRBV5-4; tentatively, D is TRBD1 (5 bases). The DNA end favors TRBJ2-7, so the J call may be wrong. This sequence originates from a woman between 25 and 40 years old in good health. CDR3 in amino acids: CASRSDSSPEQYF. Here the CDR3 DNA reads TGTGCCAGCAGGTCCGACAGTTCCCCCGAGCAGTACTTC.